The 28 T cell receptor beta chains reported below all come from one sample, sequenced in a study of blood T cell repertoires in COVID-19. Assay: immunoSEQ multiplex PCR; the TCRdb copy retains only in-frame clones and omits some. The sample lists 130,000 to 150,000 clones; around 87% were seen once. Sequencing input: peripheral blood. The receptors originated from a woman between 50 and 59 years old with active or convalescent COVID-19.

The chain combines TRBV28 with TRBJ1-5; 10 bases are shared with TRBD1. The CDR3 loop spans 18 amino acids. Germline trimming cut 6 bases from V and 4 bases from J; bases unmatched to any gene: 15. Germline CDR1 reads MDHEN; CDR2 reads SYDVKM. The CDR3 is CASRPTGTGEETNQPQHF. In DNA form, the CDR3 reads TGTGCCAGCAGGCCGACAGGGACAGGGGAGGAGACGAATCAGCCCCAGCATTTT.

The rearrangement joins TRBV9 to TRBJ2-3; TRBD2 agrees at 10 bases. Germline V gene lookup returns CDR1 SGDLS and CDR2 YYNGEE. V dropped 0 bases and J dropped 8; count of bases not matched to a gene: 9. There are 16 residues in the CDR3. For the CDR3, the DNA is TGTGCCAGCAGCGTAGAAATGGCTAGCGGGAGCGCTACGCAGTATTTT. It yields the protein CASSVEMASGSATQYF.

This clone appeared a single time. The chain carries TRBV7-9 and TRBJ1-5, with 7 bases that match TRBD1. In germline, CDR1 is SEHNR, CDR2 FQNEAQ (reference sequence). The CDR3 consists of 14 residues. Trimming removed 4 bases from V and 7 bases from J; junction bases left unmatched: 7. The CDR3 protein is CASSSTDRSQPQHF. The DNA of the CDR3 is TGTGCCAGCAGCTCAACGGACAGGAGCCAGCCCCAGCATTTT.

The DNA of the CDR3 is TGTGCCAGCAGCTCTCCTCCGGGACTAGCGGGATACAATGAGCAGTTCTTC. The encoded protein is CASSSPPGLAGYNEQFF. This chain joins TRBV7-3 and TRBJ2-1, with 13 nucleotides matching TRBD2. The ends lost 4 bases at V and 4 bases at J; junction bases unmatched: 7. This CDR3 is 17 amino acids long. Germline V gene data show CDR1 as SGHTA and CDR2 as FQGTGA.

V gene TRBV3-1 (or the pseudogene TRBV3-2) combines with J gene TRBJ2-1, with TRBD2 matching 10 bases. The CDR3 consists of 17 residues. The trim removed 2 bases at V and 7 bases at J, leaving 11 bases unmatched. Germline V lookup: CDR1 LGHDT, CDR2 YNNKEL (reference sequence). CDR3 in amino acids: CASSQLLASGSVNEQFF. The CDR3 nucleotides read TGTGCCAGCAGCCAATTATTGGCTAGCGGGAGTGTTAATGAGCAGTTCTTC.

This chain links TRBV5-6 with TRBJ1-1, with D maybe TRBD1 (5 bases). The CDR3 covers 16 residues. Trimming stripped 4 bases from V and 5 bases from J, with 21 bases between. Germline V gene data show CDR1 as SGHDT and CDR2 as YYEEEE. For the CDR3, the DNA is TGTGCCAGCAGCCTTGGCCGACAGACCGCGGGGACTGAAGCTTTCTTT. Translation gives CASSLGRQTAGTEAFF.

The rearrangement uses TRBV6-5 and TRBJ1-1; D is unresolved. The CDR3 runs to 15 residues. The germline V gene has CDR1 MNHEY and CDR2 SVGAGI. Trimming removed 7 bases at V and 2 bases at J, with 17 bases between. Written as DNA, the CDR3 is TGTGCCAGCATCCAAGGAGGTCGGGGAAACACTGAAGCTTTCTTT. It specifies CASIQGGRGNTEAFF.

The chain links TRBV2 to TRBJ2-1; D may be TRBD2 (7 bases). V was pared by 2 bases and J by 9 bases, with 20 bases between. Germline values: CDR1 SNHLY, CDR2 FYNNEI. The CDR3 runs 16 residues. As DNA, the CDR3 is TGTGCCAGCAGTGAAAGGTCGTCGGGGGGCTGGGGTGAGCAGTTCTTC. It is translated as CASSERSSGGWGEQFF.

The rearrangement joins TRBV28 to TRBJ2-5; possibly TRBD2 for D (5 bases). The CDR3 covers 13 residues. CDR1 and CDR2 from the germline V gene are MDHEN and SYDVKM. V dropped 5 bases and J dropped 5 bases, with 12 bases sitting between them. The DNA of the CDR3 is TGTGCCAGCAGTCTTGACCGAGGGGAGACCCAGTACTTC. It translates to CASSLDRGETQYF.

V usage is TRBV5-6 and J usage is TRBJ2-5; D perhaps matches TRBD2 (6 bases). Trimming left V 4 bases short and J 2 bases short, with 12 bases between. This CDR3 has 14 residues. Germline V CDR1 and CDR2: SGHDT, YYEEEE. The CDR3 bases are TGTGCCAGCAGCGTGACCGGGACTCAAGAGACCCAGTACTTC. As protein: CASSVTGTQETQYF.

V is TRBV7-9 and J is TRBJ1-1; 12 bases map to TRBD1. CDR3 length equals 15 residues. The junction had 4 bases not matched to a gene; V was cut back by 4 bases and J by 4 bases. Per the germline V gene, CDR1 is SEHNR and CDR2 is FQNEAQ (reference sequence). The CDR3: CASSWGQGATTEAFF. The CDR3 nucleotides are TGTGCCAGCAGCTGGGGACAGGGGGCGACCACTGAAGCTTTCTTT. The full variable domain, completed using reference TRBV7-9 and TRBJ1-1, is DTGVSQNPRHKITKRGQNVTFRCDPISEHNRLYWYRQTLGQGPEFLTYFQNEAQLEKSRLLSDRFSAERPKGSFSTLEIQRTEQGDSAMYLCASSWGQGATTEAFFGQGTRLTVV.

This clone was seen a single time. V is TRBV19 and J is TRBJ1-2; D is uncertain. Trimming took off 6 bases at V and 1 base at J, with 18 bases between the two ends. Germline V CDR1 and CDR2: LNHDA, SQIVND (reference sequence). This CDR3 has 16 residues. The CDR3 reads CASSPNTKPLNYGYTF. DNA for the CDR3: TGTGCCAGTAGCCCCAACACAAAACCCCTTAACTATGGCTACACCTTC.

CDR3 coding DNA: TGTGCCAGCAGCATAGGACAGACTAACTATGGCTACACCTTC. This encodes CASSIGQTNYGYTF. The chain employs TRBV6-2 or TRBV6-3 and TRBJ1-2, with a possible D match to TRBD1 (6 bases). This CDR3 has 14 residues. Trimming took off 6 bases at V and 0 bases at J, with 11 bases between the two ends. CDR1 and CDR2 (germline): MNHEY, SVGEGT.

V gene TRBV5-1 combines with J gene TRBJ1-6, with a weak D call TRBD1 (6 bases). Germline V gene data show CDR1 as SGHRS and CDR2 as YFSETQ. This CDR3 is built from 15 residues. The V and J ends lost 4 bases and 7 bases respectively, with 15 bases between them. The CDR3 protein is CASSIQGPQNSPLHF. As DNA, the CDR3 is TGCGCCAGCAGCATACAGGGACCTCAGAATTCACCCCTCCACTTT. Drawing the rest from reference TRBV5-1 and TRBJ1-6, the complete variable domain is KAGVTQTPRYLIKTRGQQVTLSCSPISGHRSVSWYQQTPGQGLQFLFEYFSETQRNKGNFPGRFSGRQFSNSRSEMNVSTLELGDSALYLCASSIQGPQNSPLHFGNGTRLTVT.

V is TRBV7-2 and J is TRBJ1-4, with D maybe TRBD1 (6 bases). Looked up from germline, CDR1 is SGHTA and CDR2 is FQGNSA. The V and J ends lost 1 base and 4 bases respectively, with 13 bases between them. The CDR3 consists of 16 residues. Written as DNA, the CDR3 is TGTGCCAGCAGCTTAGGCACGGGCAGGGGTAATGAAAAACTGTTTTTT. Translation gives CASSLGTGRGNEKLFF.

The J gene is TRBJ2-1, the V gene TRBV28, with a possible D match to TRBD2 (5 bases). The germline CDR1 and CDR2 sequences are MDHEN and SYDVKM. The CDR3 consists of 15 residues. V was cut by 6 bases and J by 1 base, with 13 bases left in between. CDR3: CASSTLLDSYNEQFF. The DNA of the CDR3 is TGTGCCAGCAGCACCTTACTAGATTCCTACAATGAGCAGTTCTTC. Full variable domain (outside the CDR3, taken from reference TRBV28 and TRBJ2-1): DVKVTQSSRYLVKRTGEKVFLECVQDMDHENMFWYRQDPGLGLRLIYFSYDVKMKEKGDIPEGYSVSREKKERFSLILESASTNQTSMYLCASSTLLDSYNEQFFGPGTRLTVL.

The V call is TRBV27, the J call TRBJ2-1; TRBD2 matches 14 bases. Trimming removed 5 bases from V and 4 bases from J; junction bases left unmatched: 4. The CDR3 extends over 16 amino acids. Germline V CDR1 and CDR2: MNHEY, SMNVEV (reference sequence). The CDR3 region has the DNA TGTGCCAGCAGTCCTCGGACTAGCGGGGGGTACAATGAGCAGTTCTTC. This translates into CASSPRTSGGYNEQFF.

The chain links TRBV28 to TRBJ2-1; no reliable D call. The germline V and J ends were trimmed by 5 bases and 0 bases, with 11 bases remaining between them. Germline assignment: CDR1 MDHEN and CDR2 SYDVKM. The CDR3 is made up of 15 amino acids. The CDR3 DNA is TGTGCCAGCAGTAGCGCTGCGGTCTCCTACAATGAGCAGTTCTTC. Residues: CASSSAAVSYNEQFF. Supplemented by reference TRBV28 and TRBJ2-1, the full variable domain reads DVKVTQSSRYLVKRTGEKVFLECVQDMDHENMFWYRQDPGLGLRLIYFSYDVKMKEKGDIPEGYSVSREKKERFSLILESASTNQTSMYLCASSSAAVSYNEQFFGPGTRLTVL.

The genes are TRBV7-3 and TRBJ1-2; 9 bases line up with TRBD1. V lost 5 bases, J lost 3 bases, and 10 bases stayed unmatched. CDR1 is SGHTA and CDR2 is FQGTGA in the germline V gene. The CDR3 has 16 residues. CDR3 in amino acids: CASSLTGQGYDYGYTF. The DNA of the CDR3 is TGTGCCAGCAGCCTGACTGGACAGGGGTACGACTATGGCTACACCTTC.

This chain joins TRBV7-9 and TRBJ2-3; 7 bases map to TRBD1. Trimming cost V 2 bases and J 14 bases; bases outside gene matches: 10. This CDR3 spans 13 amino acids. The germline V gene encodes CDR1 SEHNR and CDR2 FQNEAQ (reference sequence). The CDR3, as DNA: TGTGCCAGCAGCTTAACCCGGGACAGCCTATCGTATTTT. Its protein product is CASSLTRDSLSYF.

This chain connects TRBV7-2 to TRBJ2-1, with 14 bases identical to TRBD2. V gave up 1 base and J gave up 7 bases; unmatched junction bases: 3. Germline V gene sequence: CDR1 SGHTA, CDR2 FQGNSA. The CDR3 length is 16 residues. The chain's CDR3 is CASSLVRLAGGNEQFF. CDR3 sequence (DNA): TGTGCCAGCAGCTTAGTTCGACTAGCGGGGGGGAATGAGCAGTTCTTC. Variable domain in full (rest from reference TRBV7-2 and TRBJ2-1): GAGVSQSPSNKVTEKGKDVELRCDPISGHTALYWYRQSLGQGLEFLIYFQGNSAPDKSGLPSDRFSAERTGGSVSTLTIQRTQQEDSAVYLCASSLVRLAGGNEQFFGPGTRLTVL.

V gene TRBV6-6 combines with J gene TRBJ1-1; no definite D call. Looked up from germline, CDR1 is MNHNY and CDR2 is SVGAGI (reference sequence). There are 14 residues in the CDR3. V was cut by 0 bases and J by 1 base, with 6 bases left in between. The DNA of the CDR3 is TGTGCCAGCAGTTACTCACGGGAGAACACTGAAGCTTTCTTT. Protein sequence: CASSYSRENTEAFF.

This clone appeared many times. The chain carries TRBV4-3 and TRBJ2-3; possible D gene TRBD2, 5 bases. CDR3 length equals 15 residues. Germline V gene lookup returns CDR1 LGHNA and CDR2 YSLEER. Trimming removed 0 bases at V and 4 bases at J, with 11 bases between. The CDR3 nucleotides are TGCGCCAGCAGCCAAGATCTCGGGATTCCAGATACGCAGTATTTT. This encodes CASSQDLGIPDTQYF.

The rearrangement links TRBV6-5 to TRBJ2-7, with 7 bases identical to TRBD2. The CDR3 spans 14 residues. The J segment lost 5 bases and the V segment lost 6 bases, leaving 10 bases of the junction unmatched. The V gene's germline CDR1 is MNHEY and CDR2 SVGAGI. CDR3 loop: CASSRGAGINEQYF. The CDR3, as DNA: TGTGCCAGCAGCCGAGGAGCGGGGATCAACGAGCAGTACTTC.

This clone was counted a few times. This chain uses TRBV7-2 with TRBJ2-7, with 8 bases that match TRBD1. The CDR3 has 13 residues. From germline, CDR1 is SGHTA and CDR2 FQGNSA. After removal of 3 bases from V and 2 bases from J, the junction contained 0 bases not matched to a gene. The CDR3 DNA reads TGTGCCAGCAGCTTCAGGGGGCCCTACGAGCAGTACTTC. It yields the protein CASSFRGPYEQYF.

The rearrangement uses TRBV2 and TRBJ1-5, with 10 bases identical to TRBD1. CDR1 and CDR2 from the germline V gene are SNHLY and FYNNEI. V lost 6 bases and J lost 6; bases outside the gene matches: 17. This CDR3 is 18 amino acids long. CDR3 region: CASSDSPRDRGLGQPQHF. In DNA, the CDR3 is TGTGCCAGCAGCGACTCCCCGAGGGACAGGGGTTTGGGTCAGCCCCAGCATTTT.

CDR3 in amino acids: CASSELVTTNSPLHF. The CDR3 DNA is TGTGCCAGCAGTGAACTCGTGACAACGAATTCACCCCTCCACTTT. The J gene is TRBJ1-6, the V gene TRBV6-1; D remains ambiguous. The CDR3 has 15 amino acids. Germline V gives CDR1 MNHNS, CDR2 SASEGT. Between the trimmed V and J ends, which lost 2 bases and 7 bases, there was a span of 12 bases.

V gene TRBV2 combines with J gene TRBJ2-2; maybe TRBD1 (5 bases). The CDR3 covers 13 residues. The V end was cut by 6 bases, the J end by 1 base, with 6 bases between. Germline V gene sequence: CDR1 SNHLY, CDR2 FYNNEI. The CDR3 loop is CASSTGNTGELFF. DNA of the CDR3: TGTGCCAGCAGCACAGGGAACACCGGGGAGCTGTTTTTT.